This T cell receptor (beta chain) emerged from a study of OX40 agonist ivuxolimab in advanced cancers. Profiling relied on immunoSEQ multiplex PCR, and the TCRdb table lists in-frame clones only, not all of them. Counted here are more than 80,000 clones, roughly 90% occurring once; the ten biggest clones make up around 0.7%. With respect to this clone: Antigen specificity is unknown.

The V gene lost 0 bases and the J gene lost 4 bases, with 13 bases spanning the gap. This CDR3 is 15 amino acids long. CDR1 and CDR2 (germline): MNHEY, SVGAGI. Study results and limitations: CD8+ T cells (on average) carried more expanded clones than CD4+ T cells.

This chain uses TRBV6-5 with TRBJ2-7; D might be TRBD1 or TRBD2, each matching 6 bases. The material sequenced was CD4+ or CD8+ T cells sorted from blood, taken in a trial of the OX40 agonist ivuxolimab. The receptor was derived from an adult with an advanced solid tumor such as melanoma, head and neck, liver or kidney cancer. DNA of the CDR3: TGTGCCAGCAGTTACTCGTCGGGGGCACCTTACGAGCAGTACTTC. It codes for CASSYSSGAPYEQYF.